This T cell receptor beta chain was sequenced for a study of shared clonotypes between healthy human individuals. There are 15 residues in the CDR3. V lost 0 bases, J lost 8 bases, and 19 bases lay in between. CDR1 GTSNPN and CDR2 SVGIG come from the germline V gene (reference sequence). Notes on this clone: Its antigen is not known.

Study observations and caveats: Deeper or shallower sequencing was expected to change how clonotypes are shared among donors. All-four-donor shared clonotypes had higher generation probabilities than non-shared clonotypes did.

Sequencing used immunoSEQ multiplex PCR; TCRdb keeps in-frame clones, though not all of them. Found here are approximately 940,000 clones, more than 75% of them singletons; the top ten hold about 1.5%. The TCR sequence derives from a man aged 18 to 35 in good health. This chain connects TRBV30 to TRBJ1-2, with D possibly TRBD1 on 6 matching bases. The sequencing sample was made of memory CD4+ T cells sorted from blood. This sample's subset: CD45RA-negative fraction. CDR3 in DNA: TGTGCCTGGAGTGTGCTTCTAGGGGGATCAGGAGGCTACACCTTC. It translates to CAWSVLLGGSGGYTF.